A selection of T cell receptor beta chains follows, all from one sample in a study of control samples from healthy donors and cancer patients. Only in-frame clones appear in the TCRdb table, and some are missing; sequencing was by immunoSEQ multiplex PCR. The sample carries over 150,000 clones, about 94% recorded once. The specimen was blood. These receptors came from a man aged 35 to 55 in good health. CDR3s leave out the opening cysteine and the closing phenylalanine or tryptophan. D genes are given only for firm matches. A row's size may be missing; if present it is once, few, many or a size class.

CDR3aa: ASSTPTGINQPQH
d_gene: NA
abundance: NA
v_gene: TRBV6-2/TRBV6-3
j_gene: TRBJ1-5

CDR3aa: ASSNPGAKNIQY
d_gene: NA
abundance: NA
v_gene: TRBV7-9
j_gene: TRBJ2-4

CDR3aa: ASSYGQSEQY
d_gene: NA
abundance: few
v_gene: TRBV5-4
j_gene: TRBJ2-7

CDR3aa: ASSFRGPTGELF
d_gene: NA
abundance: NA
v_gene: TRBV5-8
j_gene: TRBJ2-2

CDR3aa: ASSLPRQSAYEQY
d_gene: NA
abundance: NA
v_gene: TRBV6-5
j_gene: TRBJ2-7

CDR3aa: ASRDYRGDTQY
d_gene: TRBD1
abundance: NA
v_gene: TRBV3-1/TRBV3-2
j_gene: TRBJ2-3

CDR3aa: ATSEQVLNTEAF
d_gene: NA
abundance: once
v_gene: TRBV19
j_gene: TRBJ1-1

CDR3aa: ASSLPPGDTIY
d_gene: NA
abundance: once
v_gene: TRBV7-2
j_gene: TRBJ1-3

CDR3aa: ASSLAGWREALF
d_gene: NA
abundance: NA
v_gene: TRBV7-2
j_gene: TRBJ2-2

CDR3aa: ASSPQPNQPQH
d_gene: NA
abundance: NA
v_gene: TRBV7-2
j_gene: TRBJ1-5

CDR3aa: ASSLAGPQTSARRYNSPLH
d_gene: NA
abundance: NA
v_gene: TRBV5-1
j_gene: TRBJ1-6

CDR3aa: ASTTQARHNSPLH
d_gene: NA
abundance: NA
v_gene: TRBV5-6
j_gene: TRBJ1-6

CDR3aa: ASGPTGGTYEQY
d_gene: TRBD1
abundance: NA
v_gene: TRBV28
j_gene: TRBJ2-7

CDR3aa: ASSLDRGRETQY
d_gene: TRBD1
abundance: NA
v_gene: TRBV7-2
j_gene: TRBJ2-5

CDR3aa: ASSFYRELNTEAF
d_gene: NA
abundance: NA
v_gene: TRBV4-1
j_gene: TRBJ1-1

CDR3aa: ASGYRGGAHSNQPQH
d_gene: NA
abundance: once
v_gene: TRBV28
j_gene: TRBJ1-5

CDR3aa: ASSQESRGDTIY
d_gene: NA
abundance: NA
v_gene: TRBV4-3
j_gene: TRBJ1-3

CDR3aa: ASSEVGGRTEAF
d_gene: NA
abundance: NA
v_gene: TRBV6-1
j_gene: TRBJ1-1

CDR3aa: ASSFRLAGAPGTQY
d_gene: TRBD2
abundance: NA
v_gene: TRBV7-6
j_gene: TRBJ2-5

CDR3aa: ASSFYTRGDEQF
d_gene: NA
abundance: NA
v_gene: TRBV7-2
j_gene: TRBJ2-1

CDR3aa: ASSLRPGSSYEQY
d_gene: NA
abundance: NA
v_gene: TRBV18
j_gene: TRBJ2-7

CDR3aa: ASSPDFSGNTIY
d_gene: NA
abundance: NA
v_gene: TRBV6-2/TRBV6-3
j_gene: TRBJ1-3

CDR3aa: ASSPSQESGANVLT
d_gene: NA
abundance: NA
v_gene: TRBV21-1
j_gene: TRBJ2-6

CDR3aa: ASTQSWAANGYT
d_gene: NA
abundance: NA
v_gene: TRBV6-5
j_gene: TRBJ1-2

CDR3aa: ASSLAGQGQF
d_gene: TRBD1
abundance: NA
v_gene: TRBV7-9
j_gene: TRBJ2-1

CDR3aa: SASEGSTTEAF
d_gene: NA
abundance: few
v_gene: TRBV20-1
j_gene: TRBJ1-1

CDR3aa: ASSLLRAGELF
d_gene: NA
abundance: once
v_gene: TRBV5-1
j_gene: TRBJ2-2

CDR3aa: ASSLARGYGPEAF
d_gene: NA
abundance: once
v_gene: TRBV11-2
j_gene: TRBJ1-1

CDR3aa: ASSTRTGGSTDTQY
d_gene: TRBD1
abundance: NA
v_gene: TRBV5-4
j_gene: TRBJ2-3

CDR3aa: ASSFGGFNSPLH
d_gene: NA
abundance: NA
v_gene: TRBV27
j_gene: TRBJ1-6

CDR3aa: ASSDSTGGISEAF
d_gene: TRBD1
abundance: NA
v_gene: TRBV18
j_gene: TRBJ1-1

CDR3aa: ASSSRGTNYGYT
d_gene: NA
abundance: NA
v_gene: TRBV5-4
j_gene: TRBJ1-2

CDR3aa: ASSHPGLAGGPIDTDTQY
d_gene: TRBD2
abundance: NA
v_gene: TRBV4-1
j_gene: TRBJ2-3

CDR3aa: SVEEGQGSNTEAF
d_gene: TRBD1
abundance: NA
v_gene: TRBV29-1
j_gene: TRBJ1-1

CDR3aa: ASSLLVSFADTQY
d_gene: NA
abundance: NA
v_gene: TRBV5-1
j_gene: TRBJ2-3

CDR3aa: ASWDGTNYNNEQF
d_gene: NA
abundance: NA
v_gene: TRBV7-9
j_gene: TRBJ2-1

CDR3aa: ATATGGFGEKLF
d_gene: TRBD1
abundance: NA
v_gene: TRBV28
j_gene: TRBJ1-4

CDR3aa: ASSFGRRSSYEQY
d_gene: NA
abundance: NA
v_gene: TRBV5-6
j_gene: TRBJ2-7

CDR3aa: ASSVLGSYNSPLH
d_gene: NA
abundance: NA
v_gene: TRBV9
j_gene: TRBJ1-6

CDR3aa: ASSLRQAEQY
d_gene: NA
abundance: NA
v_gene: TRBV12-3/TRBV12-4
j_gene: TRBJ2-7

CDR3aa: ASSNRDRGYGYT
d_gene: TRBD1
abundance: NA
v_gene: TRBV5-4
j_gene: TRBJ1-2

CDR3aa: SAGQHGYGYT
d_gene: NA
abundance: NA
v_gene: TRBV29-1
j_gene: TRBJ1-2

CDR3aa: ASSLISTGTGYEQY
d_gene: TRBD1
abundance: NA
v_gene: TRBV7-9
j_gene: TRBJ2-7

CDR3aa: ASSRNTIY
d_gene: NA
abundance: NA
v_gene: TRBV12-3/TRBV12-4
j_gene: TRBJ1-3

CDR3aa: ASGANQPQH
d_gene: NA
abundance: NA
v_gene: TRBV19
j_gene: TRBJ1-5

CDR3aa: ASSPGDPSGSDTQY
d_gene: TRBD2
abundance: NA
v_gene: TRBV4-1
j_gene: TRBJ2-3

CDR3aa: ASSTHTGNQPQH
d_gene: NA
abundance: NA
v_gene: TRBV19
j_gene: TRBJ1-5

CDR3aa: ASRRPGQGYGYT
d_gene: TRBD1
abundance: once
v_gene: TRBV4-2
j_gene: TRBJ1-2

CDR3aa: ASRAPGQAPREY
d_gene: TRBD1
abundance: NA
v_gene: TRBV6-5
j_gene: TRBJ2-7

CDR3aa: ASSPIADRPNEKLF
d_gene: NA
abundance: NA
v_gene: TRBV18
j_gene: TRBJ1-4

CDR3aa: ASIYEGAGNQPQH
d_gene: TRBD1
abundance: NA
v_gene: TRBV28
j_gene: TRBJ1-5

CDR3aa: ASSPGAGGLIDEQY
d_gene: TRBD1
abundance: NA
v_gene: TRBV5-1
j_gene: TRBJ2-7